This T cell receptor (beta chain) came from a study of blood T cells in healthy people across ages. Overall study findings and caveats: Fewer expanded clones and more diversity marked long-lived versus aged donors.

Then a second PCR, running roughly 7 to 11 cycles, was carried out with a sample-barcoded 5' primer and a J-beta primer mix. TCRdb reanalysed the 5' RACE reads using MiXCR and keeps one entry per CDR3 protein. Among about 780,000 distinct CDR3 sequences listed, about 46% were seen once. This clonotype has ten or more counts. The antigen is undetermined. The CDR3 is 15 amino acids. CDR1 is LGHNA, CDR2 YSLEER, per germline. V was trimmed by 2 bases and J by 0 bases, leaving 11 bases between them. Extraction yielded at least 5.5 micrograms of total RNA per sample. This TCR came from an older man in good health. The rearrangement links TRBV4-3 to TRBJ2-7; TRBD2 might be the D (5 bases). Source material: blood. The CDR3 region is CASSQSAESSYEQYF. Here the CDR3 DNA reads TGCGCCAGCAGCCAATCAGCGGAGTCCTCCTACGAGCAGTACTTC.